This T cell receptor (beta chain) was identified in a study of blood T cell repertoires in COVID-19. Study as a whole: T cells, B-cell-depleted T cells, or PBMCs supplied cDNA or gDNA.

The CDR3 consists of 14 residues. V lost 5 bases to trimming and J lost 3 bases; unmatched junction nucleotides: 6. Germline V gene data show CDR1 as SGHAT and CDR2 as FQNNGV. Followed over time, Seattle patients had been enrolled while infection was active. Methods used by the authors: The assay estimated nucleated cells by amplifying reference gene primers. TCRdb's table, derived via immunoSEQ multiplex PCR, lists solely in-frame clones and lacks some. The DNA gave D and trimming, while V, J and clone size come from that table. Counted here are roughly 150,000 clones, approximately 84% occurring once; the ten biggest clones make up around 2.7%.

The chain carries TRBV11-2 and TRBJ2-7; 8 positions match TRBD2. This clonotype originated in an elderly woman with COVID-19, enrolled during active disease. Sequencing used peripheral blood. The CDR3 DNA sequence: TGTGCCAGCAGCAACGTCCGGGGGGGCTACGAGCAGTACTTC. It is translated as CASSNVRGGYEQYF.